The present T cell receptor beta chain was sequenced within a study of blood T cell repertoires in COVID-19. Authors' analysis steps: Estimates of nucleated cell counts were drawn from the amplification of reference gene primers. The table came from immunoSEQ multiplex PCR; TCRdb's copy has only in-frame clones and leaves some out. V and J calls and clone size are as listed in that table; D and trimming were resolved from the DNA. This sample carries 130,000 to 150,000 clones, about 83% of them seen once, and the ten largest clones take 8.5% to 9.5%. Germline-derived CDR1 and CDR2 are LNHNV and YYDKDF (reference sequence). After removal of 1 base from V and 1 base from J, the junction contained 3 bases not matched to a gene. The CDR3 consists of 15 residues.

Sequencing was done on a sample of peripheral blood. The receptor was isolated from a woman in her forties or fifties with active or convalescent COVID-19. The chain is built from TRBV15 and TRBJ2-7; TRBD1 aligns across 8 bases. The CDR3 DNA follows: TGTGCCACCAGCAGAGCCCAGGGGGCGTCCTACGAGCAGTACTTC. Its protein product is CATSRAQGASYEQYF.